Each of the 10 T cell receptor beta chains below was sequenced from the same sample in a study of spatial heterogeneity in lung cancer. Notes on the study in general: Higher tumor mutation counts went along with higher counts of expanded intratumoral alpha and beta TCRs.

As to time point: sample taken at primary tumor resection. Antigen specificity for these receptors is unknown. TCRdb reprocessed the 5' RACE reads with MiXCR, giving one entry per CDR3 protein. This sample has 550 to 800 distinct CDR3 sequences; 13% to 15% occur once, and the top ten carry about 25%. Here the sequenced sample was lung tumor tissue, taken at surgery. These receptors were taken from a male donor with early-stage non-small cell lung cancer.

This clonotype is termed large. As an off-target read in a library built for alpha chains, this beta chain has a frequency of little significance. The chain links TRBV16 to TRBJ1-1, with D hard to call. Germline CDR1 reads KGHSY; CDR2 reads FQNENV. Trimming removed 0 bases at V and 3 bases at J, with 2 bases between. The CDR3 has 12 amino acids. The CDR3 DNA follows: TGTGCCAGCAGCCAATCGCACACTGAAGCTTTCTTT. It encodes CASSQSHTEAFF.

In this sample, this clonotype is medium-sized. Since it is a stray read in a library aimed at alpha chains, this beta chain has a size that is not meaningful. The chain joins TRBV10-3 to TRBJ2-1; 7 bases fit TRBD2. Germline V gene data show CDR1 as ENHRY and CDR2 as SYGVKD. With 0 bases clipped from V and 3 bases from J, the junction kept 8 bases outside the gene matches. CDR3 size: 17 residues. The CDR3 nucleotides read TGTGCCATCAGTGAGTCCCAAGCGGGGCCGGGCTACAATGAGCAGTTCTTC. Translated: CAISESQAGPGYNEQFF.

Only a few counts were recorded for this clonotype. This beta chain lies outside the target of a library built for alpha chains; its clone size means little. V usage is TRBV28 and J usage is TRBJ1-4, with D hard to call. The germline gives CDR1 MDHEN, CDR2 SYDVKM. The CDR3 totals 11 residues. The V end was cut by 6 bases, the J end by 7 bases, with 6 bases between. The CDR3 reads CASSYVEKLFF. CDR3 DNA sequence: TGTGCCAGCAGCTACGTTGAAAAACTGTTTTTT.

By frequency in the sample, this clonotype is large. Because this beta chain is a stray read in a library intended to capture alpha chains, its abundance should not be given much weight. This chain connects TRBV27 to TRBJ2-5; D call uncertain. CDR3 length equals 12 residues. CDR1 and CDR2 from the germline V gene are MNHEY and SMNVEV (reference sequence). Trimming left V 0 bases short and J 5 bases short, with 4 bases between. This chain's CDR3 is CASSLSGETQYF. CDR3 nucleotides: TGTGCCAGCAGTTTATCGGGTGAGACCCAGTACTTC.

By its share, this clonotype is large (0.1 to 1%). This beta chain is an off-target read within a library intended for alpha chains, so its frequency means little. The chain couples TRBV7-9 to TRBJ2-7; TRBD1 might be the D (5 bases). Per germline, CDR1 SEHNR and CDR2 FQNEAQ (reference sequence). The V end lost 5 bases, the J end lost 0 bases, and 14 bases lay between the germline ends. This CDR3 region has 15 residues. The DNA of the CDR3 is TGTGCCAGCAGCCCACGGACCGACAGCTCCTACGAGCAGTACTTC. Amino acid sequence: CASSPRTDSSYEQYF.

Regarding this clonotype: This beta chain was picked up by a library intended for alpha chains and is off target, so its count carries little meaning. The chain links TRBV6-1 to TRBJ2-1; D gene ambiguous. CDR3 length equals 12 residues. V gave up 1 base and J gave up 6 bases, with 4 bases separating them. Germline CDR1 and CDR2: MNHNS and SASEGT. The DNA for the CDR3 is TGTGCCAGCAGTGAAGGGCTCAATGAGCAGTTCTTC. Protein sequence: CASSEGLNEQFF.

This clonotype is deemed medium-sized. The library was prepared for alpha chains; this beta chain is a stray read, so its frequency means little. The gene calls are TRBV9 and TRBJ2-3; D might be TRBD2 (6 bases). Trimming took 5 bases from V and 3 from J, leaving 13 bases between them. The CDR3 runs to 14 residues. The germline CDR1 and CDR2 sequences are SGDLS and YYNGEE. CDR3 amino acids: CASSRPGSTDTQYF. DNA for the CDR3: TGTGCCAGCAGTAGACCCGGGAGTACAGATACGCAGTATTTT. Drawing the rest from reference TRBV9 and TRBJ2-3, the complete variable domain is DSGVTQTPKHLITATGQRVTLRCSPRSGDLSVYWYQQSLDQGLQFLIQYYNGEERAKGNILERFSAQQFPDLHSELNLSSLELGDSALYFCASSRPGSTDTQYFGPGTRLTVL.

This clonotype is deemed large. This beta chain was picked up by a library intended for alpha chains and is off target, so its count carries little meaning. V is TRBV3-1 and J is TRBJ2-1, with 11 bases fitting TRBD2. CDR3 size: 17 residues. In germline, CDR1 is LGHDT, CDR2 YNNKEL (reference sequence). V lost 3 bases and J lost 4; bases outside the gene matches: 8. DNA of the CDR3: TGTGCCAGCAGCCACCTCTTAGCGGGGGGGCGATACAATGAGCAGTTCTTC. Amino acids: CASSHLLAGGRYNEQFF.

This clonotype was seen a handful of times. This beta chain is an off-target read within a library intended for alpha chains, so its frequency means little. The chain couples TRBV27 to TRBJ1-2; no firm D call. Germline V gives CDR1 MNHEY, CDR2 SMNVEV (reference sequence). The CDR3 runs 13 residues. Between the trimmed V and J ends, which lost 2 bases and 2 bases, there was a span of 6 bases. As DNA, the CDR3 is TGTGCCAGCAGTTTAGGGAACAACTATGGCTACACCTTC. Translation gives CASSLGNNYGYTF.

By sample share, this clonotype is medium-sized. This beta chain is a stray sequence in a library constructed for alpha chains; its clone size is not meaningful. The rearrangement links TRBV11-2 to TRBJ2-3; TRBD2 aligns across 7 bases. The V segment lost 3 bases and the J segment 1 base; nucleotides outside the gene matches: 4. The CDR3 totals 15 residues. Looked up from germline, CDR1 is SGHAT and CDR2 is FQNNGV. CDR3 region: CASSLGGKGTDTQYF. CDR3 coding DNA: TGTGCCAGCAGCTTGGGGGGGAAAGGCACAGATACGCAGTATTTT. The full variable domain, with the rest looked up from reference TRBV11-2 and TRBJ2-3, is EAGVAQSPRYKIIEKRQSVAFWCNPISGHATLYWYQQILGQGPKLLIQFQNNGVVDDSQLPKDRFSAERLKGVDSTLKIQPAKLEDSAVYLCASSLGGKGTDTQYFGPGTRLTVL.